One TCR beta chain is described in this entry. Its antigen remains unknown. TCRdb keeps only in-frame clones here, not all; method: immunoSEQ multiplex PCR. The table includes 75,000 to 100,000 clones, more than 90% detected once. The data were obtained in a study of OX40 agonist ivuxolimab in advanced cancers. Study as a whole: Ivuxolimab was delivered to patients intravenously every 2 weeks at doses spanning 0.01 to 10 mg/kg. Study-level results: Normalized T-cell clonal expansion was also low in a subset of nonresponders. Those patients achieving a partial response at 0.1-3.0 mg/kg showed among the lowest clonal expansion. Both CD4+ and CD8+ T cell populations in blood had undergone clonal expansion by week 6 at 0.1 to 3.0 mg/kg.

This CDR3 has 14 amino acids. Germline lookup yields CDR1 MNHEY and CDR2 SVGAGI. V lost 0 bases, J lost 7 bases, and 7 bases lay in between. This chain connects TRBV6-5 to TRBJ1-6, with a weak D call TRBD1 (6 bases). The source of this sequence is an adult with an advanced solid tumor such as melanoma, head and neck, liver or kidney cancer. Here the sequenced sample was CD4+ or CD8+ T cells sorted from blood, taken in a trial of the OX40 agonist ivuxolimab. This CDR3 is CASSYSGQNSPLHF. CDR3 nucleotide sequence: TGTGCCAGCAGTTACTCCGGACAGAATTCACCCCTCCACTTT.